This paragraph reports one TCR beta chain. The sample comes from a study of OX40 agonist ivuxolimab in advanced cancers. The ends lost 5 bases at V and 7 bases at J; junction bases unmatched: 7. The CDR3 runs 16 residues. In germline, CDR1 is KGHSY, CDR2 FQNENV. Profiled with immunoSEQ multiplex PCR; TCRdb holds only in-frame clones, not every one. The sample has approximately 60,000 clones; 88% are singletons. Source: CD4+ or CD8+ T cells sorted from blood, taken in a trial of the OX40 agonist ivuxolimab. The V gene is TRBV16, the J gene TRBJ2-1; 14 bases agree with TRBD2. The sequence was collected from an adult with an advanced solid tumor such as melanoma, head and neck, liver or kidney cancer. The CDR3 loop reads CASSGAGTSGSNEQFF. The CDR3 DNA reads as TGTGCCAGCAGCGGCGCGGGGACTAGCGGGAGTAATGAGCAGTTCTTC.